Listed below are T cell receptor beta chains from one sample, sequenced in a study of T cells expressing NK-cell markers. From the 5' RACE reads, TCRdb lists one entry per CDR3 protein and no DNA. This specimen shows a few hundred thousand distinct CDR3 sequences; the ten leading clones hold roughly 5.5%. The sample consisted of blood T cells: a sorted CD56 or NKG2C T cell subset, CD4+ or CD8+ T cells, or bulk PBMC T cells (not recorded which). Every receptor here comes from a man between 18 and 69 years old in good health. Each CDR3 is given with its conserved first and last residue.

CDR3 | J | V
CASSNIEGPLAYEQYF | TRBJ2-7 | TRBV5-1
CASSVFTGELFF | TRBJ2-2 | TRBV9
CASSLIATGVTGELFF | TRBJ2-2 | TRBV5-1
CASARGSSRTDTQYF | TRBJ2-3 | TRBV5-5
CASSSPGSGGNKRSYNEQFF | TRBJ2-1 | TRBV12-3/TRBV12-4
CASSEVGSGPYNEQFF | TRBJ2-1 | TRBV6-1
CASSLGPRISTDTQYF | TRBJ2-3 | TRBV7-2
CASSLGLLGRGHQETQYF | TRBJ2-5 | TRBV11-2
CAISELPTGTSGTHEQFF | TRBJ2-1 | TRBV10-3
CASSPLSGGTYEQYF | TRBJ2-7 | TRBV9
CASSQNREAETQYF | TRBJ2-5 | TRBV4-2
CSVVVGTGLQGYTF | TRBJ1-2 | TRBV29-1
CASSLRQDREAFF | TRBJ1-1 | TRBV11-2
CASSLQPGPSSGANVLTF | TRBJ2-6 | TRBV5-1
CASSLGRGRHYTF | TRBJ1-2 | TRBV5-1
CASANNPGANTGELFF | TRBJ2-2 | TRBV7-9
CASSPDPPRETQYF | TRBJ2-5 | TRBV5-5
CASKGGPSTDTQYF | TRBJ2-3 | TRBV11-2
CASSYIGSEQYF | TRBJ2-7 | TRBV6-5
CASSEREMNTEAFF | TRBJ1-1 | TRBV2
CASSPGQFYGYTF | TRBJ1-2 | TRBV12-3/TRBV12-4
CASSYSPGSADTQYF | TRBJ2-3 | TRBV6-5
CASSQGQNTQYF | TRBJ2-3 | TRBV5-4